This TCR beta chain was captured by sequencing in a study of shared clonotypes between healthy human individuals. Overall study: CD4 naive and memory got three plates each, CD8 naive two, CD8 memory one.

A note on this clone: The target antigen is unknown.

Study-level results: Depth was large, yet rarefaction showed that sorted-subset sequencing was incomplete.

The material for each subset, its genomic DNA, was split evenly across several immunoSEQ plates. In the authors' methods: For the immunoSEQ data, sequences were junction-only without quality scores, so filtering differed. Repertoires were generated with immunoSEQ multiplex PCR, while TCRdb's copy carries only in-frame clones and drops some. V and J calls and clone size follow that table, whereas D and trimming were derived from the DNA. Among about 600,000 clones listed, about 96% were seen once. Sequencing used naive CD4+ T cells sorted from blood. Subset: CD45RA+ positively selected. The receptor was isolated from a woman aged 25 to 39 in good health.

The CDR3 coding sequence is TGTGCCAGCAGTGAATCCGGGACAGGGAGAAATTCACCCCTCCACTTT. Its protein is CASSESGTGRNSPLHF. The gene calls are TRBV25-1 and TRBJ1-6; 9 bases map to TRBD1. The CDR3 loop spans 16 amino acids. Germline CDR1 is MGHDK and CDR2 is SYGVNS. After removal of 1 base from V and 7 bases from J, the junction contained 5 bases not matched to a gene.